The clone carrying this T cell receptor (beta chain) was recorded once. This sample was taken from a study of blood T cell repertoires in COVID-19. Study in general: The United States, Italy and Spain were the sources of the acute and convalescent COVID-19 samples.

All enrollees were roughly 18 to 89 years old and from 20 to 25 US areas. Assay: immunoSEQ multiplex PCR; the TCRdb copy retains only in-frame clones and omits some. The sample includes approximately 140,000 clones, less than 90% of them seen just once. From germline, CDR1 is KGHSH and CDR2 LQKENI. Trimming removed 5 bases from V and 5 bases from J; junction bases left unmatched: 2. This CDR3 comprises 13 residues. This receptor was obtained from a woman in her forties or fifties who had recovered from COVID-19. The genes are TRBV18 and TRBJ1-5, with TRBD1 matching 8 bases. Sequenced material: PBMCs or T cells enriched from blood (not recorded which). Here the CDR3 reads CASSSTGDQPQHF. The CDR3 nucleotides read TGTGCCAGCTCATCGACAGGGGATCAGCCCCAGCATTTT. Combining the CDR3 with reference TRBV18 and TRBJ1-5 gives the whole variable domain NAGVMQNPRHLVRRRGQEARLRCSPMKGHSHVYWYRQLPEEGLKFMVYLQKENIIDESGMPKERFSAEFPKEGPSILRIQQVVRGDSAAYFCASSSTGDQPQHFGDGTRLSIL.